This T cell receptor beta chain was recorded in a study of response to subunit inactivated influenza vaccine. General study results and limits: Only a handful of new T cells, the authors suggested, are recruited with each seasonal influenza vaccination.

CDR3 size: 15 residues. Germline V gene sequence: CDR1 SGHTA, CDR2 FQGTGA. The V and J ends lost 0 bases and 4 bases respectively, with 12 bases between them. TCRdb itself ran the RT-PCR reads through MiXCR, one entry per CDR3 protein. The top ten clones hold over 1.5% of a sample with 450,000 to 550,000 distinct CDR3 sequences, over 25% of them seen once. This clonotype was seen a few times. Its antigen remains unidentified. The source of this sequence is a man aged 50 or older who received an inactivated influenza vaccine. The sequenced sample was CD4+ T cells sorted from PBMCs, obtained 4 to 6 days after vaccination. The chain uses TRBV7-3 and TRBJ2-5; perhaps TRBD2 as D (5 bases). As DNA, the CDR3 is TGTGCCAGCAGCTTAACGGGAGCGGCGCTAGAGACCCAGTACTTC. Encoded protein: CASSLTGAALETQYF.